This T cell receptor beta chain originates from a study of blood T cell repertoires in COVID-19. Looking at the study overall: Some COVID-19 samples were acute and others convalescent; all came from the United States, Italy and Spain. PBMCs, B-cell-depleted T cells, or T cells were the source of the cDNA or gDNA that made up the material.

Germline V gene lookup returns CDR1 SGHKS and CDR2 YYEKEE (reference sequence). This CDR3 is 15 amino acids long. Losses at the gene ends were 1 base for V and 6 bases for J; bases not matched to a gene: 8. Study processing details: Reference gene primer amplification gave estimated nucleated cell counts. Sequencing used immunoSEQ multiplex PCR; TCRdb keeps in-frame clones, though not all of them. The D gene and trimming were derived from the DNA, and the V and J assignments and clone size from that table. Of 250,000 to 300,000 clones listed, around 91% are singletons. The chain uses TRBV5-5 and TRBJ1-2; TRBD1 matches 8 bases. This sequence was found in a woman in her fifties or sixties with acute or convalescent COVID-19. What was sequenced was peripheral blood. The CDR3 is CASSLFTAGGDGYTF. The CDR3 DNA is TGTGCCAGCAGCTTGTTTACGGCAGGGGGCGATGGCTACACCTTC.